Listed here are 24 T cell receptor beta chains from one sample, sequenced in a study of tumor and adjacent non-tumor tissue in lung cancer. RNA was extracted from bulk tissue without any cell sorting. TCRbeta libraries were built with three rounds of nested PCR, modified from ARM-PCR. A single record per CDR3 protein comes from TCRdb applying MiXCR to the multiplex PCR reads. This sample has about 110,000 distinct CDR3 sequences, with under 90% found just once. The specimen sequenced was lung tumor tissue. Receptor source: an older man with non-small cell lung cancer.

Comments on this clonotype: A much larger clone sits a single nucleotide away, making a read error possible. The CDR3 region has the DNA TGTGCCAGCCAAAGCTCGGGCGGAAGCAATCAGCCCCAGCATTTT. Amino acids: CASQSSGGSNQPQHF. The chain uses TRBV28 and TRBJ1-5; D is ambiguous. Per the germline V gene, CDR1 is MDHEN and CDR2 is SYDVKM. The CDR3 is 15 residues long. V was shortened by 8 bases and J by 1 base, with 15 bases between the two germline ends.

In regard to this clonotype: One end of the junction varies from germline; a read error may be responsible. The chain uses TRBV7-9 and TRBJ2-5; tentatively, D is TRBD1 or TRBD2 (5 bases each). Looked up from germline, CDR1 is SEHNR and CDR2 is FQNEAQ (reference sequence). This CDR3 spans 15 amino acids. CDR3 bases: TGTGCCAGCAGCTTAGTCGTGAGGGGCCGAGAGTCCCATTATTTC. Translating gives CASSLVVRGRESHYF.

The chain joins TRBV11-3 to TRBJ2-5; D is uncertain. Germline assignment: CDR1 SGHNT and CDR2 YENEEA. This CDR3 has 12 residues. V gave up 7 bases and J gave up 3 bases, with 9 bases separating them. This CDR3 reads CASNHGKETQYF. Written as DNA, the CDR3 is TGTGCCAGCAACCATGGAAAAGAGACCCAGTACTTC.

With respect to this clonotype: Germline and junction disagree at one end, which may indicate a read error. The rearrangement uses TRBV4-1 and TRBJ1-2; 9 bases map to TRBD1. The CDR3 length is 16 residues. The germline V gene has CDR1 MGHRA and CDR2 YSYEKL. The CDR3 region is CASSQDGTGTGYGYTF. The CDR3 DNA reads TGCGCTAGCAGCCAAGATGGGACAGGGACTGGCTATGGCTACACCTTC.

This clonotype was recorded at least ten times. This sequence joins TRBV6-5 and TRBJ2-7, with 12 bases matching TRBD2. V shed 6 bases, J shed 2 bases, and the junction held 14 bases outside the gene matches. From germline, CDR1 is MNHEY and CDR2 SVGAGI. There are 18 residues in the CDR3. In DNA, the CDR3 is TGTGCCAGCAGCCCCACTTCGACTAGCGGGAGCGGTCCCTACGAGCAGTACTTC. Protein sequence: CASSPTSTSGSGPYEQYF.

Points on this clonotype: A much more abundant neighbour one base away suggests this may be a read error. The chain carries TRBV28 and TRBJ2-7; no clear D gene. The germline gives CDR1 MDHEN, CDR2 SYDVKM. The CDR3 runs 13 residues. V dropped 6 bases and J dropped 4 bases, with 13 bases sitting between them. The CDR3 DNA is TGTGCCAGCAGCGCCCCTTTAAAGTACGAGCAGTACTTC. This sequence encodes CASSAPLKYEQYF.

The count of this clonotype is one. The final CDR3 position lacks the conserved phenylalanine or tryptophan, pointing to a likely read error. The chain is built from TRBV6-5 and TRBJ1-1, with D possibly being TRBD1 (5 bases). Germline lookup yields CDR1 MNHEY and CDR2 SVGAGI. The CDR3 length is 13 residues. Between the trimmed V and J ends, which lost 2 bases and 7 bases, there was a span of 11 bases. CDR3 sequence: CASSYKRGDEAFS. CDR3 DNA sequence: TGTGCCAGCAGTTACAAGAGGGGCGATGAAGCTTTCTCT.

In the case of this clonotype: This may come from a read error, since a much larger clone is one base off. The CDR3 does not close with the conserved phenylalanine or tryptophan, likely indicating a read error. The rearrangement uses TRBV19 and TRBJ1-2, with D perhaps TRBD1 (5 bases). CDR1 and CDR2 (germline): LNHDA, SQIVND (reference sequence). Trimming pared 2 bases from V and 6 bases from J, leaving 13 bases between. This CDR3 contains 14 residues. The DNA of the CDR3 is TGTGCCAGTAGTATAATCTGGGGGATTCATGGCTACACCTTA. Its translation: CASSIIWGIHGYTL.

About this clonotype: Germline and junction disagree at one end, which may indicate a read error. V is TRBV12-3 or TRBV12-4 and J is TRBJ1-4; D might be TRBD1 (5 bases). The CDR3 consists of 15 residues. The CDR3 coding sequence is TGTGCCAGTAGCGGATCAGGGTTGACTAGTGAAAAACTGTTTTTT. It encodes CASSGSGLTSEKLFF.

CDR3 amino acids: CAISESSGDLYGYTF. The CDR3, as DNA: TGTGCCATCAGTGAGTCTAGCGGTGACCTTTACGGCTACACCTTC. V gene TRBV10-3 combines with J gene TRBJ1-2; the D is unclear. V dropped 0 bases and J dropped 8 bases, with 16 bases sitting between them. The CDR3 is 15 amino acids. Germline V CDR1 and CDR2: ENHRY, SYGVKD.

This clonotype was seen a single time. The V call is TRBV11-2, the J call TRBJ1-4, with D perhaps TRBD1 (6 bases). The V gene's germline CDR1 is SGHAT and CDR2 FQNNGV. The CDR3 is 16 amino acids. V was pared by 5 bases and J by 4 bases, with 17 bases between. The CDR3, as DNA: TGTGCCAGCAGCAGCAGAAGTGGGACAAGTAATGAAAAACTGTTTTTT. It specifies CASSSRSGTSNEKLFF.

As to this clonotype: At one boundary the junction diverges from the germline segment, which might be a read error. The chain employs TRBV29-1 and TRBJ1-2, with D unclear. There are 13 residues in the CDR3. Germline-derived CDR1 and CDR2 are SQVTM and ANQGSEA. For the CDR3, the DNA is TGCATGGTTCTCCAGACGGGAGCCTATGGGTACACCTTC. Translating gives CMVLQTGAYGYTF.

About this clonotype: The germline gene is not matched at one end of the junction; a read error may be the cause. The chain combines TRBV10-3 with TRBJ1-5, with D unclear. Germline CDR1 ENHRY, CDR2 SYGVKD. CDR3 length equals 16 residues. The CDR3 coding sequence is TGTGCCATCAGGAGTCAGGTTGGAGGTGAAAATCAGCCCCAGCAATTT. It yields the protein CAIRSQVGGENQPQQF.

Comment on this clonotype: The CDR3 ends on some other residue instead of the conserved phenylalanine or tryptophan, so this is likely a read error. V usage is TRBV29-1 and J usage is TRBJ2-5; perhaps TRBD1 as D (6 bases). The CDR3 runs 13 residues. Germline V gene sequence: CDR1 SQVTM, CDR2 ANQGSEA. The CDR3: CSVTDRSQETQYI. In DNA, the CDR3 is TGCAGCGTGACCGACAGGTCCCAAGAGACTCAGTACATC.

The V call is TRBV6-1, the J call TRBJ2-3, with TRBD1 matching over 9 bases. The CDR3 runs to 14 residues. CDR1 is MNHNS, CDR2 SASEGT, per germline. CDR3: CESSLGQGQNTQYF. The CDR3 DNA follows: TGTGAGAGCAGTCTGGGACAGGGTCAAAATACGCAGTATTTT.

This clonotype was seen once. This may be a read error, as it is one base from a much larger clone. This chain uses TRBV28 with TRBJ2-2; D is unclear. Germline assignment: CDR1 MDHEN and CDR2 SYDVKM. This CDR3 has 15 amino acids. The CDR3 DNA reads TGTGCCAGCAAGGGATCCGGGCGGAACACCCGGGAGCTGTTTTTT. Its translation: CASKGSGRNTRELFF.

CDR3 nucleotide sequence: TGTGCCAGCGGCGGGACAGGGAATAACAATCAGCCCCAGCATTTT. As protein: CASGGTGNNNQPQHF. V is TRBV7-8 and J is TRBJ1-5, with TRBD1 matching 9 bases. The CDR3 is 15 amino acids. The ends lost 8 bases at V and 3 bases at J; junction bases unmatched: 8. Germline V CDR1 and CDR2: SGHVS, FQNEAQ.

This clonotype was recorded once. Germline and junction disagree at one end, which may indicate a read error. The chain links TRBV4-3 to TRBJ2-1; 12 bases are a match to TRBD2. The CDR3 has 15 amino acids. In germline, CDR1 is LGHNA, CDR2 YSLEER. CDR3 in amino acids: CVSCPLLAGGQEQFF. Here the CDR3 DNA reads TGCGTCAGCTGCCCCCTTCTAGCGGGAGGGCAGGAGCAGTTCTTC.

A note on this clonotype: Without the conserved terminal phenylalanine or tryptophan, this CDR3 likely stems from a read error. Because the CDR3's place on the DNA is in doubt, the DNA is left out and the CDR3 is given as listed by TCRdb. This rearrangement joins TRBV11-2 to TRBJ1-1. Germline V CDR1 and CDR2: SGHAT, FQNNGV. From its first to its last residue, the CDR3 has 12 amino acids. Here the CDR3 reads CASSKDWRDAFS.

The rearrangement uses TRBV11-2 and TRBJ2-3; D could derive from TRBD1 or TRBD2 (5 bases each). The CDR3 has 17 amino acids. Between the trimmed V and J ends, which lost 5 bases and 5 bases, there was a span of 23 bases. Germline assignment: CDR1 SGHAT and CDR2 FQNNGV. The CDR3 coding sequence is TGTGCCAGCAGCCCTAGACTACAAGAGGGGCATCGAGATACGCAGTATTTT. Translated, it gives CASSPRLQEGHRDTQYF.

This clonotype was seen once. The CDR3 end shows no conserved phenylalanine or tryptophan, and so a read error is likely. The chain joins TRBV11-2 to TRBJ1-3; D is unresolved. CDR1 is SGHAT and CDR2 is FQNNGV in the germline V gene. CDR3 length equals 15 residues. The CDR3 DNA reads TGTGCCAGCAGCTCCAGCTGTGGCTCTCGAAACACTATATATCTT. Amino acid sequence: CASSSSCGSRNTIYL.

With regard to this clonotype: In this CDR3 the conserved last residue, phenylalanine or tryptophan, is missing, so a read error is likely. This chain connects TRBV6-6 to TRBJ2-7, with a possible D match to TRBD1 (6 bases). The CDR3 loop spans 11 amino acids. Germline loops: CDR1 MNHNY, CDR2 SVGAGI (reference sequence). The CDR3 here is CVCTGFHEQYL. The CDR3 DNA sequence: TGTGTCTGCACAGGGTTCCACGAGCAGTACCTC.

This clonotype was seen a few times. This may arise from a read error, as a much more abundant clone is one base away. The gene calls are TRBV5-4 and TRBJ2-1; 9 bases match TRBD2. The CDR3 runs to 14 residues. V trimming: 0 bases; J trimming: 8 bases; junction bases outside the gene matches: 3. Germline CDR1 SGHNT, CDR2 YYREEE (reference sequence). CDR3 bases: TGTGCCAGCAGCTTGGTGAGCGGGGGGTATGAGCAGTTCTTC. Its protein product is CASSLVSGGYEQFF.

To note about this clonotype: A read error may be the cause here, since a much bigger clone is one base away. Here the CDR3 DNA reads TGTGCCATCAGTGACAGCGGGGGCACAGATACGCAGTATTTT. This sequence encodes CAISDSGGTDTQYF. The chain uses TRBV6-4 and TRBJ2-3, with 7 bases lining up with TRBD2. There are 14 residues in the CDR3. The germline CDR1 and CDR2 sequences are MRHNA and SNTAGT.